This T cell receptor beta chain was identified in a study of T cell responses to AZD1222 COVID-19 vaccine. Note on this clone: Antigen: not known.

Findings of the study overall: Nearly half of unique spike-specific TCRs reportedly avoided B.1.351 and B.1.1.7 mutated regions. Regions 160-218 and 743-854 dominated among vaccine-associated CD4 TCRs spanning spike.

The CDR3 is 14 residues long. Germline values: CDR1 SGHTA, CDR2 FQGNSA. Trimming took off 8 bases at V and 2 bases at J, with 14 bases between the two ends. Clones were read by immunoSEQ multiplex PCR, and TCRdb kept only the in-frame ones, dropping some. Of just over 150,000 clones listed, 87% are singletons. The sample in question was peripheral blood, obtained 28 days after the second AZD1222 dose. The V and J genes are TRBV7-2 and TRBJ2-3, with D perhaps assigned TRBD1 or TRBD2 (6 bases each). This receptor was identified in an adult who received the AZD1222 COVID-19 vaccine. The CDR3 region has the DNA TGTGCCAGCCTAGGGGGACTTCACACAGATACGCAGTATTTT. It encodes CASLGGLHTDTQYF.